This T cell receptor (beta chain) was identified in a study of cytomegalovirus exposure and HLA in healthy donors. Across the whole study: From donors who were HLA-typed, an early data release held 81 million or so unique TCRs.

This CDR3 comprises 16 residues. Germline V gene lookup returns CDR1 SGHTS and CDR2 YDEGEE. V was clipped by 0 bases and J by 1 base; unmatched bases: 4. Primers for the PCR totalled 60 Vbeta and 13 Jbeta. Measured with immunoSEQ multiplex PCR; TCRdb has only the in-frame clones, and not every one. The data contain about 97,000 clones, about 70% of them singletons. Sequencing used PBMCs. The sequence was obtained from a woman aged 40 to 49 in good health and CMV-seronegative. This rearrangement joins TRBV5-8 to TRBJ2-5; TRBD1 matches at 9 bases. CDR3 sequence: CASSLGTGARQETQYF. CDR3 nucleotide sequence: TGTGCCAGCAGCTTGGGGACAGGGGCTCGCCAAGAGACCCAGTACTTC. Based on the CDR3 plus reference TRBV5-8 and TRBJ2-5, the full variable domain is EAGVTQSPTHLIKTRGQQATLRCSPISGHTSVYWYQQALGLGLQFLLWYDEGEERNRGNFPPRFSGRQFPNYSSELNVNALELEDSALYLCASSLGTGARQETQYFGPGTRLLVL.